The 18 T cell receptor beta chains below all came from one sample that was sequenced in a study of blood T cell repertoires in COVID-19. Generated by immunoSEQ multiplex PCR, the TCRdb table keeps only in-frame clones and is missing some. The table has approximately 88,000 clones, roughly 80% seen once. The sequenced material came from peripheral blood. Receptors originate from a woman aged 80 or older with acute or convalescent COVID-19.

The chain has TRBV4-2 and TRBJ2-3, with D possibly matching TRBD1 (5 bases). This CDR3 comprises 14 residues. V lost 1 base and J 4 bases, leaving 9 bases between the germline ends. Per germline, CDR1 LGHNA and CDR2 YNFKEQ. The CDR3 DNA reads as TGTGCCAGCAGCCAAGGGGGCGGTGCAGATACGCAGTATTTT. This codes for CASSQGGGADTQYF.

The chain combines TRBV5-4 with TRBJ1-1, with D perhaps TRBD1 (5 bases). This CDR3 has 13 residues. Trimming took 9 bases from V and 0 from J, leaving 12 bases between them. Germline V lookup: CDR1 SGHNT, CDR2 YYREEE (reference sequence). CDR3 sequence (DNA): TGTGCCACCTCGGGGACTATGAACACTGAAGCTTTCTTT. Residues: CATSGTMNTEAFF.

CDR3 region: CASNFQGQGNQPQHF. The DNA of the CDR3 is TGTGCCAGCAATTTTCAAGGACAGGGCAATCAGCCCCAGCATTTT. The chain uses TRBV2 and TRBJ1-5; 7 bases fit TRBD1. The CDR3 is 15 amino acids. Germline values: CDR1 SNHLY, CDR2 FYNNEI. Losses at the gene ends were 7 bases for V and 2 bases for J; bases not matched to a gene: 8.

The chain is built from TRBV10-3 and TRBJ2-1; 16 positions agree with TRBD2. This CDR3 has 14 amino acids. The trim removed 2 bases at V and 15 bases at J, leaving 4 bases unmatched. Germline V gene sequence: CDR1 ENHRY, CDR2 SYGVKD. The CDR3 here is CAISETGLAGGLFF. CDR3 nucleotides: TGTGCCATCAGTGAGACGGGACTAGCGGGAGGGCTGTTCTTC.

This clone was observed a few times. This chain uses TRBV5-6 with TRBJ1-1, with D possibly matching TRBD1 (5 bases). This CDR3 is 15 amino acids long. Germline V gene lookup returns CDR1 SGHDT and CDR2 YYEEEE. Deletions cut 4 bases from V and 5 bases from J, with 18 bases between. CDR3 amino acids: CASSQASEGLTEAFF. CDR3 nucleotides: TGTGCCAGCAGCCAAGCCTCGGAGGGACTAACTGAAGCTTTCTTT.

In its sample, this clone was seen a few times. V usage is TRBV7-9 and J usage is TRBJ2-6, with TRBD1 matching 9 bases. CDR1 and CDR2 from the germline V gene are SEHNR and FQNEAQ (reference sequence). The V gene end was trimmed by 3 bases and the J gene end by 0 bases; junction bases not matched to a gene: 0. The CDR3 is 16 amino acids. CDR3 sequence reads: CASSLTGGSGANVLTF. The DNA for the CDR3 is TGTGCCAGCAGCTTGACAGGGGGCTCTGGGGCCAACGTCCTGACTTTC.

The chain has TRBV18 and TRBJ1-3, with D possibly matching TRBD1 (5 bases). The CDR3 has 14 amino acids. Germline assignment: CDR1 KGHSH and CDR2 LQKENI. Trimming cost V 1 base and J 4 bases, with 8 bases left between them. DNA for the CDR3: TGTGCCAGCTCACCACAAGGGGTCGGAAACACCATATATTTT. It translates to CASSPQGVGNTIYF.

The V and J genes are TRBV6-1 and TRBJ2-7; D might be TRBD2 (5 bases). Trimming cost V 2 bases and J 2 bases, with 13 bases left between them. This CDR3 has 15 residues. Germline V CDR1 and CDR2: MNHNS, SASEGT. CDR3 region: CASSESAGLTYEQYF. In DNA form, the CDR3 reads TGTGCCAGCAGTGAAAGCGCGGGCCTTACCTACGAGCAGTACTTC.

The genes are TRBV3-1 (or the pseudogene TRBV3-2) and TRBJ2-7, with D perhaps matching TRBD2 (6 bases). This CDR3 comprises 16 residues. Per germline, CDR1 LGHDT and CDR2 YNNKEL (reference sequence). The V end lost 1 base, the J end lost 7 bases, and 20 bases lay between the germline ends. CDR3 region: CASSQVFAGMSGEQYF. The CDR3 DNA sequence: TGTGCCAGCAGCCAAGTTTTTGCGGGGATGAGCGGAGAGCAGTACTTC.

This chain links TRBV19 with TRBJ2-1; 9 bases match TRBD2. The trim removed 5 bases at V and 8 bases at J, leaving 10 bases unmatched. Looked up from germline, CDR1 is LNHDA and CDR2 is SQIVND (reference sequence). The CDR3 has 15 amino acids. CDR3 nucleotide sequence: TGTGCCAGTAGTGCTAGCGGGAATGGGGGCGATGAGCAGTTCTTC. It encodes CASSASGNGGDEQFF.

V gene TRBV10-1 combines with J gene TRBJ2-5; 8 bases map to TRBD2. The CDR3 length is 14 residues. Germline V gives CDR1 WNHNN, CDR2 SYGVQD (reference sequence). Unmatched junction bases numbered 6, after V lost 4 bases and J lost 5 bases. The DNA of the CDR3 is TGCGCCAGCAGTGGCGGGGGGCCCCACGAGACCCAGTACTTC. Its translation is CASSGGGPHETQYF.

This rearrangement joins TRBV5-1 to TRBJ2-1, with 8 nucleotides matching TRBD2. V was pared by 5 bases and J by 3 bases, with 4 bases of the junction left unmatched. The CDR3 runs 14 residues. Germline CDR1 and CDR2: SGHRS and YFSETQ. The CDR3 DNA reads TGCGCCAGCAGTGAGCGGGGGCACTACAATGAGCAGTTCTTC. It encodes CASSERGHYNEQFF.

DNA for the CDR3: TGTGCCGCGACCGGGACAGGGAAATACGAGCAGTACTTC. Protein: CAATGTGKYEQYF. The V and J genes are TRBV6-5 and TRBJ2-7, with 9 bases matching TRBD1. This CDR3 spans 13 amino acids. V dropped 11 bases and J dropped 4; count of bases not matched to a gene: 9. Germline V gives CDR1 MNHEY, CDR2 SVGAGI.

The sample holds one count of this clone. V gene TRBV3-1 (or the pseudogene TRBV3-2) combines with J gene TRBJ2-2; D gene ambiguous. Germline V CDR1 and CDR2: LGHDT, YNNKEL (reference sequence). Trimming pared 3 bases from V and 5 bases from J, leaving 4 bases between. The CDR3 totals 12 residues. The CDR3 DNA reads TGTGCCAGCAGCCACGGGACCGGGGAGCTGTTTTTT. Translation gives CASSHGTGELFF.

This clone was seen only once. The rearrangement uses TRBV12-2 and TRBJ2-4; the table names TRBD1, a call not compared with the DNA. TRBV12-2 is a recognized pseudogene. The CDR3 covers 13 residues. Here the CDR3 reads CASRPGTRYIQYF. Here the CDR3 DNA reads TGTGCAAGTCGCCCCGGGACAAGGTACATTCAGTACTTC.

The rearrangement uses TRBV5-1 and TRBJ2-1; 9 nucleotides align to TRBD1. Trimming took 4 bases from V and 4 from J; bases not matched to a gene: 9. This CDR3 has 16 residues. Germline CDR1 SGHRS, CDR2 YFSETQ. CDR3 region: CASSARGDRVYNEQFF. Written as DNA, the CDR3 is TGCGCCAGCAGCGCCAGAGGGGACAGGGTTTACAATGAGCAGTTCTTC. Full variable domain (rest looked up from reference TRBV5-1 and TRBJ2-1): KAGVTQTPRYLIKTRGQQVTLSCSPISGHRSVSWYQQTPGQGLQFLFEYFSETQRNKGNFPGRFSGRQFSNSRSEMNVSTLELGDSALYLCASSARGDRVYNEQFFGPGTRLTVL.

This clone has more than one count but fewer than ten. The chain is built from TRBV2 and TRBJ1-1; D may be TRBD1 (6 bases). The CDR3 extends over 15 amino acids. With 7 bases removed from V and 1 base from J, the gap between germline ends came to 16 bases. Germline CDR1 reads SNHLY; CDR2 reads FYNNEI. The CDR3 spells CASMPPQGRNTEAFF. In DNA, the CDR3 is TGTGCCAGCATGCCGCCGCAGGGGAGGAACACTGAAGCTTTCTTT.

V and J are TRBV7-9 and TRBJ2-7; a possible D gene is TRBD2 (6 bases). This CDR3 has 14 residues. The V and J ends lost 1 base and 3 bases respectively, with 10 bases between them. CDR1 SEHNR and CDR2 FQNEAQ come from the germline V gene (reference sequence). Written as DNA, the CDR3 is TGTGCCAGCAGCTTAGACGGGAGAGGCTACGAGCAGTACTTC. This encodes CASSLDGRGYEQYF.